This T cell receptor (beta chain) appears in the sequencing data of a study of beta chain features in type 1 diabetes. Study overall: Across the samples, roughly 98,000,000 sorted cells were examined in total.

Overall study results and limits: cDNA sequencing could over-represent cells with high TCR expression.

Sequencing targeted expressed TCRB transcripts, as all isolated RNA had been reverse transcribed. Sequencing of naive, central memory and regulatory T cell samples gave an average of roughly 3.5 million reads. Some clones are missing from TCRdb's copy, which holds only in-frame ones; the method was immunoSEQ multiplex PCR. The data hold under 400,000 clones, with around an eighth observed a single time. Sorted CD4+ subsets: naive, central memory, regulatory, stem cell-like memory (CD45RO/CCR7/CD25/CD127/CD95/CD27 panel). On this clone itself: The antigen remains unidentified.

Trimming stripped 4 bases from V and 2 bases from J, with 13 bases between. Germline V gene lookup returns CDR1 SGHDN and CDR2 FVKESK. This CDR3 region has 15 residues. The TCR was taken from a man younger than 35 in good health. The chain uses TRBV14 and TRBJ2-3, with D perhaps TRBD2 (6 bases). What was sequenced was naive CD4+ T cells from blood. The CDR3 bases are TGTGCCAGCAGCCCCCGGACTACCCCCACAGATACGCAGTATTTT. This encodes CASSPRTTPTDTQYF.